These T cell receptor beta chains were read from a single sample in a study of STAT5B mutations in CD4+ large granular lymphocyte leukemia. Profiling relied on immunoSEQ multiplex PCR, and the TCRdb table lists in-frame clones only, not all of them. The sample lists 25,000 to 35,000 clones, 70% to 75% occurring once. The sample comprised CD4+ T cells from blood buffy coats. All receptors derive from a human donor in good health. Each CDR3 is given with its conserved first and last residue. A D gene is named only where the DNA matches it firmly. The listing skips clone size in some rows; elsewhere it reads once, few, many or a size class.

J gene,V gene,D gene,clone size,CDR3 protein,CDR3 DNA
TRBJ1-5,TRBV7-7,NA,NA,CARRIGGVGNQPQHF,TGTGCTAGGAGGATAGGGGGAGTCGGGAATCAGCCCCAGCATTTT
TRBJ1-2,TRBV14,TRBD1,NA,CASSRDRNYGYTF,TGTGCCAGCAGTCGGGACAGGAACTATGGCTACACCTTC
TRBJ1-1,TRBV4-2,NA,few,CASSQVGPGRNTEAFF,TGTGCCAGCAGCCAAGTTGGCCCTGGAAGGAACACTGAAGCTTTCTTT
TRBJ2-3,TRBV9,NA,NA,CASSTMPGEEGTDTQYF,TGTGCCAGCAGCACCATGCCAGGGGAAGAGGGGACAGATACGCAGTATTTT
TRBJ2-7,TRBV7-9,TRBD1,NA,CASSLAVYRGSEQYF,TGTGCCAGCAGCTTAGCAGTTTACAGGGGGTCCGAGCAGTACTTC
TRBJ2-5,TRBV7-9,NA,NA,CASSVRGGGQETQYF,TGTGCCAGCAGCGTCAGAGGGGGGGGCCAAGAGACCCAGTACTTC
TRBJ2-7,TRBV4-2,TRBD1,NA,CASSHPNRGRTYEQYF,TGTGCCAGCAGCCACCCGAACAGGGGGCGCACCTACGAGCAGTACTTC
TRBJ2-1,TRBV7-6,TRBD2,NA,CASSLPRTSGAYNEQFF,TGTGCCAGCAGCCTACCCCGGACTAGCGGTGCCTACAATGAGCAGTTCTTC
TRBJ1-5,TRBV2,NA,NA,CASSEVTRDQPQHF,TGTGCCAGCAGTGAAGTTACCCGAGATCAGCCCCAGCATTTT
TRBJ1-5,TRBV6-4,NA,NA,CASSLDHNQPQHF,TGTGCCAGCAGCCTAGATCACAATCAGCCCCAGCATTTT
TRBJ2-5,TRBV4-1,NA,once,CASSQGTTRAETQYF,TGCGCCAGCAGCCAAGGGACTACCCGCGCGGAGACCCAGTACTTC
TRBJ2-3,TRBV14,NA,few,CASSPSFGTDTQYF,TGTGCCAGCAGCCCCTCCTTTGGCACAGATACGCAGTATTTT
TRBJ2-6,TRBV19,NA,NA,CASSRSSGANVLTF,TGTGCCAGTAGTAGGAGCTCTGGGGCCAACGTCCTGACTTTC
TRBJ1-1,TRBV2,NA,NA,CASILGVVGEAFF,TGTGCCAGCATTCTAGGGGTTGTCGGTGAAGCTTTCTTT
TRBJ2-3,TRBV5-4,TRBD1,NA,CASSLVGQGMISTDTQYF,TGTGCCAGCAGCTTGGTCGGACAGGGCATGATTAGCACAGATACGCAGTATTTT
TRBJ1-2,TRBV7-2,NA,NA,CASSLAGGSGAYGYTF,TGTGCCAGCAGCTTAGCGGGGGGATCAGGTGCCTATGGCTACACCTTC
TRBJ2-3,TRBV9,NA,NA,CASSTRTGTDTQYF,TGTGCCAGCAGCACTCGGACAGGCACAGATACGCAGTATTTT
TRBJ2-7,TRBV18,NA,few,CASSPGVGYEQYF,TGTGCCAGCTCACCAGGGGTGGGCTACGAGCAGTACTTC
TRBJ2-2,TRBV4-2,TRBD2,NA,CASSQDWREGDGELFF,TGTGCCAGCAGCCAAGATTGGCGGGAGGGCGACGGGGAGCTGTTTTTT
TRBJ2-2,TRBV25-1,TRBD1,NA,CASSRPGQGATGELFF,TGTGCCAGCAGTCGCCCGGGACAGGGGGCCACCGGGGAGCTGTTTTTT
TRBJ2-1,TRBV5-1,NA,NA,CASSLDTGRTGFEQFF,TGCGCCAGCAGCTTGGATACAGGGAGGACGGGTTTTGAGCAGTTCTTC
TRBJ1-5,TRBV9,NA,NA,CASSEGLSNQPQHF,TGTGCCAGCAGCGAGGGCCTTAGCAATCAGCCCCAGCATTTT
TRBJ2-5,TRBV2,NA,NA,CASSTSWMGGTQYF,TGTGCCAGCTCCACCTCTTGGATGGGTGGGACCCAGTACTTC
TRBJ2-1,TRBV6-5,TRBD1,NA,CASSLGQGNFDEQFF,TGTGCCAGCAGCTTGGGACAGGGAAACTTTGATGAGCAGTTCTTC
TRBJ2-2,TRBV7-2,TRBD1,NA,CASSSSGQGAGELFF,TGTGCCAGCAGCTCGAGCGGACAGGGGGCCGGGGAGCTGTTTTTT
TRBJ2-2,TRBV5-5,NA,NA,CASSLFPPENTGELFF,TGTGCCAGCAGCTTATTCCCCCCAGAGAACACCGGGGAGCTGTTTTTT
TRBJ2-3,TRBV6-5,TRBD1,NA,CASRWTGADTQYF,TGTGCCAGCAGGTGGACAGGGGCAGATACGCAGTATTTT
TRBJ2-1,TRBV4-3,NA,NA,CASSQEVHGSNEQFF,TGCGCCAGCAGCCAAGAAGTACACGGTTCTAATGAGCAGTTCTTC
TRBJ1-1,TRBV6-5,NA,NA,CASSYRWRNTEAFF,TGTGCCAGCAGTTATCGTTGGCGGAACACTGAAGCTTTCTTT
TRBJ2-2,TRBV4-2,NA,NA,CASSPRLVMVTGELFF,TGTGCCAGCAGCCCTCGACTAGTGATGGTTACCGGGGAGCTGTTTTTT
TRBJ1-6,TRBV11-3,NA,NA,CASRAPGISPLHF,TGTGCCAGCAGAGCTCCGGGGATCTCACCCCTCCACTTT
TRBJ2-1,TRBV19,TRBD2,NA,CASSTLAGYNEQFF,TGTGCCAGTAGCACACTAGCGGGGTACAATGAGCAGTTCTTC
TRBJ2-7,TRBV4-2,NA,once,CASSQDLGSNSYEQYF,TGTGCCAGCAGCCAAGATTTGGGCAGTAACTCCTACGAGCAGTACTTC
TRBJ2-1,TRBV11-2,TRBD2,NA,CASSLAGLVVDEQFF,TGTGCCAGCAGCTTAGCAGGACTAGTGGTAGATGAGCAGTTCTTC
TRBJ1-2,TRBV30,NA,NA,CAWRPKRPLYGYTF,TGTGCCTGGAGACCTAAACGGCCGTTATATGGCTACACCTTC
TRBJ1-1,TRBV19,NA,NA,CASSIMGSALGTEAFF,TGTGCCAGTAGTATCATGGGGAGCGCCCTGGGCACTGAAGCTTTCTTT
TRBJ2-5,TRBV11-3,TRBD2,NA,CASSPPRLAGAQETQYF,TGTGCCAGCAGCCCACCTCGACTAGCGGGGGCCCAAGAGACCCAGTACTTC
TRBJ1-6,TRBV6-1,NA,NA,CASSDILGESPLHF,TGTGCCAGCAGTGATATCCTGGGGGAATCACCCCTCCACTTT
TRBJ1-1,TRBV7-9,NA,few,CASSLNTDTGEAFF,TGTGCCAGCAGCCTAAACACCGACACAGGTGAAGCTTTCTTT
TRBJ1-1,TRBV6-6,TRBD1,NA,CASFKGGTENTEAFF,TGTGCCAGCTTTAAAGGAGGGACAGAGAACACTGAAGCTTTCTTT
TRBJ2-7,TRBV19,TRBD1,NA,CAAGSGQGVFEQYF,TGTGCCGCGGGTTCGGGACAGGGTGTTTTCGAGCAGTACTTC
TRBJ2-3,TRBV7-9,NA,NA,CASSRTGHPTDTQYF,TGTGCCAGCAGCCGGACGGGACACCCCACAGATACGCAGTATTTT
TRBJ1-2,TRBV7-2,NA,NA,CASSLANYGYTF,TGTGCCAGCAGCTTAGCCAACTATGGCTACACCTTC